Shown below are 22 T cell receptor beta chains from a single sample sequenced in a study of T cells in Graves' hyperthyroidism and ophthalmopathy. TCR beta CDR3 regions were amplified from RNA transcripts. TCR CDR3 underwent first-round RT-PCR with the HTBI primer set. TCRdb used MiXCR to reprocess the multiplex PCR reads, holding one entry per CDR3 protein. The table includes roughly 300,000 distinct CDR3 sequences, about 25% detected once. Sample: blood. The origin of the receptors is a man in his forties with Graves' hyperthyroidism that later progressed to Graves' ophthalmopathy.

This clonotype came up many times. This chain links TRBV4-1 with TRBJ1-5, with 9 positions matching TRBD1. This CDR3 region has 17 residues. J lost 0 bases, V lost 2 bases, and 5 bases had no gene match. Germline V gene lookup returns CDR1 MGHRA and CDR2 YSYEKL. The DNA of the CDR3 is TGCGCCAGCAGCCAAACCGGGACAGGGAGTAGCAATCAGCCCCAGCATTTT. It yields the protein CASSQTGTGSSNQPQHF.

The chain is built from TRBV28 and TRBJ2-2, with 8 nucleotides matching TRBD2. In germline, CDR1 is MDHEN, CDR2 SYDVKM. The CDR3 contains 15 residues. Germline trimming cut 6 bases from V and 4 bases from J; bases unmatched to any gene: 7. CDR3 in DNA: TGTGCCAGCAGCAGGGCGGGGGGCTTCACCGGGGAGCTGTTTTTT. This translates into CASSRAGGFTGELFF.

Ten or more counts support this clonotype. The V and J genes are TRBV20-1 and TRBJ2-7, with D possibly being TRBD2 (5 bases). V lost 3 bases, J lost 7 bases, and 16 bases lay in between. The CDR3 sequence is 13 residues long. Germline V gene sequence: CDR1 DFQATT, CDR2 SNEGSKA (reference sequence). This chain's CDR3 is CSARHGNSYEQYF. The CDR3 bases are TGCAGTGCTAGGCACGGGAATAGCTATGAGCAGTACTTC.

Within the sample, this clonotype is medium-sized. The CDR3 here is CASRGGLRNTEAFF. The CDR3 DNA is TGTGCCAGCAGGGGTGGCCTTCGGAACACTGAAGCTTTCTTT. This rearrangement joins TRBV12-3 or TRBV12-4 to TRBJ1-1; D ambiguous. CDR3 length equals 14 residues. The V end lost 6 bases, the J end lost 1 base, and 12 bases lay between the germline ends.

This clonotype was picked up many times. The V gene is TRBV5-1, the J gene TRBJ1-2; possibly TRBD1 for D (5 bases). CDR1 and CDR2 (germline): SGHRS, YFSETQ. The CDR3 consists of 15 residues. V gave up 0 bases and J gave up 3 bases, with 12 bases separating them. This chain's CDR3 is CASSLGAQGDYGYTF. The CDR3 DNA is TGCGCCAGCAGCTTGGGGGCTCAAGGGGACTATGGCTACACCTTC.

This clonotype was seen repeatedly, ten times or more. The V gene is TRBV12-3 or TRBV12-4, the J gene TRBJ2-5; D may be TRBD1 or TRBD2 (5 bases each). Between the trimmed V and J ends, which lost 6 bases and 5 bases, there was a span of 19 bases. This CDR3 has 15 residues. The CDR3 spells CASRVSKLGAETQYF. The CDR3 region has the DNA TGTGCCAGCAGAGTTTCCAAACTAGGGGCGGAGACCCAGTACTTC.

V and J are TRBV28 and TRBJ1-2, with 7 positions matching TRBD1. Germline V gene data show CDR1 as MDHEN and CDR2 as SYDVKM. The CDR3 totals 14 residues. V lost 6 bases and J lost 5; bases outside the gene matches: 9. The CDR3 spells CASRSEGAPYGYTF. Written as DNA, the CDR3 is TGTGCCAGCAGATCGGAGGGGGCACCTTATGGCTACACCTTC.

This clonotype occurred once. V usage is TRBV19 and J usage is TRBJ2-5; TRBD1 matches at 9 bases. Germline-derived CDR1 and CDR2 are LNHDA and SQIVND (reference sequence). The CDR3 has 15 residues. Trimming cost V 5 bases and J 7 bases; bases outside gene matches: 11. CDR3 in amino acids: CASSSRDRDLGTQYF. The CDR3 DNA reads TGTGCCAGTAGTTCGCGGGACAGGGACCTCGGGACCCAGTACTTC.

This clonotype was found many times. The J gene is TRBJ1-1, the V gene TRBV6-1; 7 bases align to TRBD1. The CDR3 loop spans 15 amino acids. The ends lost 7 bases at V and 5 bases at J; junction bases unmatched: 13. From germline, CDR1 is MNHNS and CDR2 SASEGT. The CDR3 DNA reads TGTGCCAGCACTAAAAACAGGGGCGGTTTTACTGAAGCTTTCTTT. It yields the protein CASTKNRGGFTEAFF.

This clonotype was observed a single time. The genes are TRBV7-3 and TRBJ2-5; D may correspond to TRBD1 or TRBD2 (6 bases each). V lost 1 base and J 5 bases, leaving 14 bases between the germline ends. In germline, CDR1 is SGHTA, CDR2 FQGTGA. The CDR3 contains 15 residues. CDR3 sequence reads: CASSLIPGGPETQYF. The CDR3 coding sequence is TGTGCCAGCAGCTTAATCCCCGGGGGCCCGGAGACCCAGTACTTC.

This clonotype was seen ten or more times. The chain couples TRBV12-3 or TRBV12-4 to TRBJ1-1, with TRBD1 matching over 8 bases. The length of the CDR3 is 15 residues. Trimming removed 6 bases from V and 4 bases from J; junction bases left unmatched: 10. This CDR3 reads CASSKTGARGTEAFF. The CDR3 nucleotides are TGTGCCAGCAGCAAGACAGGGGCCAGGGGCACTGAAGCTTTCTTT.

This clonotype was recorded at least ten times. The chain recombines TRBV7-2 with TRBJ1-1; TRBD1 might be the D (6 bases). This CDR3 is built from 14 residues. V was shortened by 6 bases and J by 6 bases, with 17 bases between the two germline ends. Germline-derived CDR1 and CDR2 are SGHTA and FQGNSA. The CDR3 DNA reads TGTGCCAGCAGATCCAACAGGGAGGAGCCTGAAGCTTTCTTT. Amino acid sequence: CASRSNREEPEAFF.

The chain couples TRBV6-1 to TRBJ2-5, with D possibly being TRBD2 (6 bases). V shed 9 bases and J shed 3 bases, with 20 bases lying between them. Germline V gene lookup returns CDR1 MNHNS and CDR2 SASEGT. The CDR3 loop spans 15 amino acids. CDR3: CARPPVEGGEETQYF. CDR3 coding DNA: TGTGCCAGACCGCCCGTGGAAGGCGGGGAAGAGACCCAGTACTTC.

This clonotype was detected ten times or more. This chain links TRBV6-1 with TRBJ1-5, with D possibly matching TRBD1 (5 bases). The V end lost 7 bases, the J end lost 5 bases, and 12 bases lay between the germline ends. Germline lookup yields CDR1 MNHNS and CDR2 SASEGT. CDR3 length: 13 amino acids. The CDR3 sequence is CASTRGSDQPQHF. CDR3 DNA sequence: TGTGCCAGCACCCGGGGCTCCGATCAGCCCCAGCATTTT.

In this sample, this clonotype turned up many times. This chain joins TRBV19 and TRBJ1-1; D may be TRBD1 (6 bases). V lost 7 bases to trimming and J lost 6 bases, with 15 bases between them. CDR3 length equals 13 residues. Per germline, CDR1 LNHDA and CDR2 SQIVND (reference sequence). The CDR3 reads CASKAGGRSEAFF. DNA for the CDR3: TGTGCCAGTAAGGCCGGGGGGCGATCTGAAGCTTTCTTT.

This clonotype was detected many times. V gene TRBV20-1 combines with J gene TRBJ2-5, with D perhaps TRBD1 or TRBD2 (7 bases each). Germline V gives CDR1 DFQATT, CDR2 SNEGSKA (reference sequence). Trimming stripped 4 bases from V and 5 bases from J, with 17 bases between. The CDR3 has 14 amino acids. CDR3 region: CSAIRGRAGETQYF. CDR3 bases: TGCAGTGCTATCAGGGGGAGGGCCGGGGAGACCCAGTACTTC.

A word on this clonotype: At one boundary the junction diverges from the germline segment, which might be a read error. The CDR3 DNA sequence: TGTGCCAGCGGTGAAGGGGGGGGCTACGAGCAGTACTTC. It specifies CASGEGGGYEQYF. V usage is TRBV6-1 and J usage is TRBJ2-7; TRBD2 is a possible D gene (7 bases). The CDR3 loop spans 13 amino acids. Germline V gene lookup returns CDR1 MNHNS and CDR2 SASEGT.

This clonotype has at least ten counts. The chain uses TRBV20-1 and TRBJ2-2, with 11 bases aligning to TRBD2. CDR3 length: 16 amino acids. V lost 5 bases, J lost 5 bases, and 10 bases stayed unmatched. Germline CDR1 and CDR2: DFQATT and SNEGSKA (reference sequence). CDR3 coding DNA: TGCAGTGCTTCTGTTAGCGGGAGGGCCGCTACCGGGGAGCTGTTTTTT. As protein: CSASVSGRAATGELFF.

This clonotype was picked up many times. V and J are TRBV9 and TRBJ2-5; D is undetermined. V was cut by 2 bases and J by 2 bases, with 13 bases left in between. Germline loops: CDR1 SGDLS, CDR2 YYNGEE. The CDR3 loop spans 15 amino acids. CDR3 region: CASSVTPEVQETQYF. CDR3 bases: TGTGCCAGCAGCGTGACCCCAGAAGTTCAAGAGACCCAGTACTTC. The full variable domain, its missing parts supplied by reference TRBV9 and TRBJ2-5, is DSGVTQTPKHLITATGQRVTLRCSPRSGDLSVYWYQQSLDQGLQFLIQYYNGEERAKGNILERFSAQQFPDLHSELNLSSLELGDSALYFCASSVTPEVQETQYFGPGTRLLVL.

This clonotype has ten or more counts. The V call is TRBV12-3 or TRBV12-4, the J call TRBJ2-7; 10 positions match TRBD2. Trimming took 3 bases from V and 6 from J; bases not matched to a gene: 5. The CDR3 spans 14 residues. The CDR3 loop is CASSLRTSGLEQYF. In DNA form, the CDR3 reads TGTGCCAGCAGTTTGAGGACTAGCGGCCTCGAGCAGTACTTC.

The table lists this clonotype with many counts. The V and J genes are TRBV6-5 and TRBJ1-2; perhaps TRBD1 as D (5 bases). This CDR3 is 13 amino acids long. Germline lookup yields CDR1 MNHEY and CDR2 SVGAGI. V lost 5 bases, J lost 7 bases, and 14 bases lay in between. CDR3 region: CASSLDRPGGYTF. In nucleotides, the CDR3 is TGTGCCAGCAGTCTCGACAGACCGGGTGGCTACACCTTC.

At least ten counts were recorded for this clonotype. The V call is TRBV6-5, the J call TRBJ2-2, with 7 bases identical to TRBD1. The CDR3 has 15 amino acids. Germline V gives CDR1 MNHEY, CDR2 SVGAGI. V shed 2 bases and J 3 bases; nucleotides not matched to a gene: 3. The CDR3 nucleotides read TGTGCCAGCAGTTACAGGGACAGATACACCGGGGAGCTGTTTTTT. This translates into CASSYRDRYTGELFF.